A selection of T cell receptor beta chains follows, all from one sample in a study of T cells in Graves' hyperthyroidism and ophthalmopathy. TCRdb re-derived calls from the multiplex PCR reads in MiXCR, one entry per CDR3 protein. This table holds about 640,000 distinct CDR3 sequences, more than 12% found once. Specimen: blood. These receptors were obtained from a woman between 50 and 59 years old with Graves' ophthalmopathy. Each CDR3 is given with its conserved first and last residue. Each record gives: V gene, J gene, D gene, clone size, CDR3 protein, CDR3 DNA. A D gene is named only where the DNA matches it firmly. Only some rows state a clone size, as once, few, many or a class for expanded clones.

TRBV9	TRBJ2-3	TRBD2	.	CASSVVAGASTDTQYF	TGTGCCAGCAGCGTAGTAGCGGGAGCTAGCACAGATACGCAGTATTTT
TRBV28	TRBJ2-1	TRBD1	many	CASLRTGGASNEQFF	TGTGCCAGTCTCCGCACAGGGGGCGCGAGCAATGAGCAGTTCTTC
TRBV28	TRBJ2-6	.	many	CASSFIRSGANVLTF	TGTGCCAGCAGTTTCATCAGATCTGGGGCCAACGTCCTGACTTTC
TRBV28	TRBJ1-2	.	.	CASSLFRGGRGESLLYGYTF	TGTGCCAGCAGTTTATTCCGGGGGGGGAGGGGGGAGTCCCTCCTCTATGGCTACACCTTC
TRBV6-1	TRBJ2-7	.	many	CASGFSLYEQYF	TGTGCCAGCGGCTTCTCCCTCTACGAGCAGTACTTC
TRBV20-1	TRBJ2-7	.	many	CSARDLRAHYEQYF	TGCAGTGCTAGAGATTTGCGGGCCCACTACGAGCAGTACTTC
TRBV5-1	TRBJ1-1	TRBD1	many	CASESGGSPNTEAFF	TGCGCCTCGGAATCAGGGGGATCACCGAACACTGAAGCTTTCTTT
TRBV5-6	TRBJ1-5	.	.	CASSSAQTLEPQHF	TGTGCCAGCAGCTCAGCCCAGACATTGGAGCCCCAGCATTTT
TRBV11-2	TRBJ2-5	TRBD2	many	CASSYGLAGGPDQETQYF	TGTGCCAGCAGCTATGGACTAGCGGGAGGGCCGGACCAAGAGACCCAGTACTTC
TRBV6-2/TRBV6-3	TRBJ2-2	.	few	CASSYNRGTGELFF	TGTGCCAGCAGTTACAACAGAGGGACCGGGGAGCTGTTTTTT
TRBV6-1	TRBJ2-3	.	few	CASNNAGPPDTQYF	TGTGCCAGCAACAACGCGGGACCGCCGGATACGCAGTATTTT
TRBV5-1	TRBJ2-7	.	many	CASSLSVEQYF	TGCGCCAGCAGCTTAAGTGTTGAGCAGTACTTC
TRBV5-4	TRBJ2-1	TRBD2	.	CASSLEGWTSDYNEQFF	TGTGCCAGCAGCTTGGAGGGCTGGACTAGCGACTACAATGAGCAGTTCTTC
TRBV4-2	TRBJ2-1	TRBD2	few	CASSQEPGLAGRDEQFF	TGTGCCAGCAGCCAAGAACCGGGACTAGCGGGACGGGATGAGCAGTTCTTC
TRBV29-1	TRBJ2-7	.	.	CSVGGRDPMGEQYF	TGCAGCGTTGGAGGCCGGGACCCTATGGGGGAGCAGTACTTC
TRBV6-2/TRBV6-3	TRBJ1-1	.	.	CASSKGRLYTEAFF	TGTGCCAGCAGTAAGGGCAGGCTGTACACTGAAGCTTTCTTT
TRBV28	TRBJ1-1	.	many	CASSLLGFGTEAFF	TGTGCCAGCAGTTTACTGGGATTCGGCACTGAAGCTTTCTTT